These 7 T cell receptor beta chains were sequenced from one sample in a study of blood T cell repertoires in COVID-19. The assay was immunoSEQ multiplex PCR, and TCRdb's table has in-frame clones only and misses some. The table records 180,000 or so clones, roughly 76% of them present only once. Material: peripheral blood. These receptors originate from a woman aged 40 to 50 with COVID-19, enrolled during active disease.

This chain links TRBV6-1 with TRBJ2-4, with D hard to call. CDR1 MNHNS and CDR2 SASEGT come from the germline V gene. This CDR3 spans 13 amino acids. V lost 3 bases to trimming and J lost 2 bases, with 5 bases between them. The CDR3 region is CASSERSKNIQYF. The CDR3 nucleotides read TGTGCCAGCAGTGAGAGATCCAAAAACATTCAGTACTTC.

The genes are TRBV3-1 (or the pseudogene TRBV3-2) and TRBJ1-4; D not certain. Per germline, CDR1 LGHDT and CDR2 YNNKEL (reference sequence). CDR3 size: 15 residues. The V and J ends lost 1 base and 7 bases respectively, with 13 bases between them. The CDR3, as DNA: TGTGCCAGCAGCCAAGGGGCCTCCGGGAGTGAAAAACTGTTTTTT. Translating it yields CASSQGASGSEKLFF.

The V call is TRBV9, the J call TRBJ1-6, with D perhaps TRBD1 (5 bases). Germline V gene data show CDR1 as SGDLS and CDR2 as YYNGEE. V shed 3 bases and J shed 9 bases, with 13 bases lying between them. This CDR3 spans 14 amino acids. Here the CDR3 reads CASSAGHLGSPLHF. CDR3 DNA: TGTGCCAGCAGCGCCGGACATCTTGGTTCACCCCTCCACTTT.

The chain links TRBV30 to TRBJ1-2; the D gene is possibly TRBD1 (6 bases). Looked up from germline, CDR1 is GTSNPN and CDR2 is SVGIG (reference sequence). V was pared by 4 bases and J by 1 base, with 13 bases between. The CDR3 is made up of 14 amino acids. CDR3 protein: CAWNRQELNYGYTF. In DNA, the CDR3 is TGTGCCTGGAACCGACAGGAACTTAACTATGGCTACACCTTC.

The genes are TRBV5-1 and TRBJ2-5; TRBD1 matches 7 bases. With 4 bases clipped from V and 2 bases from J, the junction kept 8 bases outside the gene matches. This CDR3 contains 15 residues. Germline V gene sequence: CDR1 SGHRS, CDR2 YFSETQ. CDR3 in amino acids: CASSGTGTAQETQYF. The CDR3 bases are TGCGCCAGCAGCGGAACCGGGACAGCTCAAGAGACCCAGTACTTC.

The genes are TRBV5-4 and TRBJ2-1, with 10 bases fitting TRBD2. This CDR3 has 14 amino acids. Trimming cost V 0 bases and J 8 bases; bases outside gene matches: 2. Germline CDR1 is SGHNT and CDR2 is YYREEE (reference sequence). The CDR3 spells CASSLASGSYEQFF. The CDR3, as DNA: TGTGCCAGCAGCTTGGCTAGCGGGAGTTATGAGCAGTTCTTC.

This clone was seen a single time. This sequence joins TRBV2 and TRBJ2-7; D call uncertain. Germline lookup yields CDR1 SNHLY and CDR2 FYNNEI. V lost 1 base, J lost 5 bases, and 9 bases lay in between. CDR3 length equals 13 residues. CDR3 in DNA: TGTGCCAGCAGTGAAGTGGGCACCCACGAGCAGTACGTC. Translated: CASSEVGTHEQYV.